This T cell receptor (beta chain) originates from a study of T cell responses to AZD1222 COVID-19 vaccine. Produced via immunoSEQ multiplex PCR; TCRdb's table is partial and in-frame only. This sample has about 110,000 clones, with around 87% found just once. The sample was peripheral blood, taken 28 days after the second AZD1222 dose. This receptor was identified in an adult who received the AZD1222 COVID-19 vaccine.

CDR3 sequence reads: CASSEALGVGYTF. The CDR3 region has the DNA TGTGCCAGCAGTGAAGCTTTGGGGGTTGGCTACACCTTC. The V and J genes are TRBV2 and TRBJ1-2; D perhaps matches TRBD1 (5 bases). The CDR3 has 13 residues. V was shortened by 0 bases and J by 7 bases, with 9 bases between the two germline ends. The germline V gene has CDR1 SNHLY and CDR2 FYNNEI.